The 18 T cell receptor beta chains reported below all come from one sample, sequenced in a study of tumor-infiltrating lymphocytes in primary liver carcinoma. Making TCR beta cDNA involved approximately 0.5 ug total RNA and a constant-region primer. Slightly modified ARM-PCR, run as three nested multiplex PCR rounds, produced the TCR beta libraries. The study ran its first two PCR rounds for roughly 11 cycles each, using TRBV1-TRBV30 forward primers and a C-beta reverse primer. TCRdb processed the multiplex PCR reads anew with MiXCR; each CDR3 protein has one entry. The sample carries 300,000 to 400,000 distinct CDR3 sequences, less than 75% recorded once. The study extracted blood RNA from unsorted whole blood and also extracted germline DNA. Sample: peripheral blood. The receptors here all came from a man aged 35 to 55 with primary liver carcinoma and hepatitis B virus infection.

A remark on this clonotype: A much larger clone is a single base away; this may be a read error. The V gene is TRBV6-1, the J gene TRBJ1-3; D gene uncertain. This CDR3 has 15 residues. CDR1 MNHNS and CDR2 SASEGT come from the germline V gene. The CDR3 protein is CASSELRISGNTVYF. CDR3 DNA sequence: TGTGCCAGCAGTGAACTACGTATCTCTGGAAACACCGTATATTTT.

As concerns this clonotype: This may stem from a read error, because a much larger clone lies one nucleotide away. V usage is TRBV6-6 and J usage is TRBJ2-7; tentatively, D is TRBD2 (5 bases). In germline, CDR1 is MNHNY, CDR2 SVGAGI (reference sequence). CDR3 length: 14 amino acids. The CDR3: CTSSYRRSGEEQYF. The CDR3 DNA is TGTACCAGCAGTTATAGGAGGTCAGGTGAAGAGCAGTACTTC.

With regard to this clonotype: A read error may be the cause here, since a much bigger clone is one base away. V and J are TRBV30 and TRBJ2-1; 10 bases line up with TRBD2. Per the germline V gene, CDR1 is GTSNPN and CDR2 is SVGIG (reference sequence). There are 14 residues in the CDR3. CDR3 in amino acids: CVWSVQRGGPRQFF. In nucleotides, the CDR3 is TGTGTCTGGAGTGTACAGCGGGGGGGGCCCCGACAGTTCTTC.

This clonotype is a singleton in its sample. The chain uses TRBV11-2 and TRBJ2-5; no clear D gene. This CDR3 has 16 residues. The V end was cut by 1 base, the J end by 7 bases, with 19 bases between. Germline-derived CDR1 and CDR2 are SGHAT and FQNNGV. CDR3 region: CASSLVLVPIVGTQYF. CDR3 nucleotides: TGTGCCAGCAGCTTAGTTTTGGTCCCTATAGTGGGGACCCAGTACTTC.

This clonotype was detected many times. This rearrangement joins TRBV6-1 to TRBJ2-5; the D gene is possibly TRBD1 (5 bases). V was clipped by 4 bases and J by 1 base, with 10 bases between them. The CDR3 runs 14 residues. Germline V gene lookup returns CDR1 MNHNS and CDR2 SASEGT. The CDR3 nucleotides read TGTGCCAGCAGTGGAAGGACATCCCAAGAGACCCAGTACTTC. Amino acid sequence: CASSGRTSQETQYF.

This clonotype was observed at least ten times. CDR3 amino acids: CASSRADSLNTEAFF. CDR3 sequence (DNA): TGTGCCAGCAGTAGGGCCGACTCACTGAACACTGAAGCTTTCTTT. This chain links TRBV6-2 or TRBV6-3 with TRBJ1-1; the D is unclear. Germline V gene lookup returns CDR1 MNHEY and CDR2 SVGEGT. V gave up 5 bases and J gave up 0 bases, with 13 bases separating them. CDR3 size: 15 residues.

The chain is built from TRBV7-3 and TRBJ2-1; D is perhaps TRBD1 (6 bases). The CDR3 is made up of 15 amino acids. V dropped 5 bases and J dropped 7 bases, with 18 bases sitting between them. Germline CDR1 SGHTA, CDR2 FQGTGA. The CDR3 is CASSPGTRNGNEQFF. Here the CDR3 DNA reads TGTGCCAGCAGCCCAGGGACAAGGAATGGGAATGAGCAGTTCTTC.

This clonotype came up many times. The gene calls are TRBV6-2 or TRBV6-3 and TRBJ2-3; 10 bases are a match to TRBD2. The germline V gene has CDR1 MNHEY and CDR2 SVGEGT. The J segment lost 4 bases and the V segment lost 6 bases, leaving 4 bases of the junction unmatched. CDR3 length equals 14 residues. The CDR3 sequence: CASSLAGAADTQYF. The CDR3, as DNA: TGTGCCAGCAGCCTAGCGGGAGCTGCAGATACGCAGTATTTT.

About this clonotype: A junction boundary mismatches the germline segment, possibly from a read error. The CDR3 region is CTSSYPRVAENTGELFF. The CDR3 nucleotides read TGTACCAGCAGTTACCCCCGAGTAGCGGAGAACACCGGGGAGCTGTTTTTT. The rearrangement links TRBV6-2 or TRBV6-3 to TRBJ2-2, with D perhaps matching TRBD2 (6 bases). Germline lookup yields CDR1 MNHEY and CDR2 SVGEGT. CDR3 length equals 17 residues.

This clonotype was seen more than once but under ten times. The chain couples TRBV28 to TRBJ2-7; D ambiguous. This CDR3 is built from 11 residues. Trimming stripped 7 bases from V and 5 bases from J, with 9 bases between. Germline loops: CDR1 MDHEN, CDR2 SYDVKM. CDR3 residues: CASNGYDEQYF. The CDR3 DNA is TGTGCCAGCAATGGCTACGACGAGCAGTACTTC. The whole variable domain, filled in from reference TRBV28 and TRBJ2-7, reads DVKVTQSSRYLVKRTGEKVFLECVQDMDHENMFWYRQDPGLGLRLIYFSYDVKMKEKGDIPEGYSVSREKKERFSLILESASTNQTSMYLCASNGYDEQYFGPGTRLTVT.

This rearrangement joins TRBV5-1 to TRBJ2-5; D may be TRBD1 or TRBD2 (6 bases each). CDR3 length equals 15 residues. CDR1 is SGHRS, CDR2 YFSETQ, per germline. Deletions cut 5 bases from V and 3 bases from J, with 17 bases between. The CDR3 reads CASRTSSGAEETQYF. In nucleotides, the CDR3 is TGCGCCAGCAGGACGAGCTCGGGGGCGGAAGAGACCCAGTACTTC.

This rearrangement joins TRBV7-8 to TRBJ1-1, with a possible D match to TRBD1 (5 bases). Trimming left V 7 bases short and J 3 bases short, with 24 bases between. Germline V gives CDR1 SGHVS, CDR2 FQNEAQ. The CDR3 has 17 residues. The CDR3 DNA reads TGTGCCAGCATCTCCCACAGCAGATTCCAGGGTGACACTGAAGCTTTCTTT. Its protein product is CASISHSRFQGDTEAFF.

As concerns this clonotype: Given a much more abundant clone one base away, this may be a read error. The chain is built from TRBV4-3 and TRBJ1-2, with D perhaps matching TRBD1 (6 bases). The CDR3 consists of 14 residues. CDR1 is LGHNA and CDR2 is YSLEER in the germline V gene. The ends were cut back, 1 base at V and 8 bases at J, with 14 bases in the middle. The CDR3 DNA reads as TGCGCCAGCAGCCAAGGAGCGGGGGCCGGGGGCTACACCTTC. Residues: CASSQGAGAGGYTF.

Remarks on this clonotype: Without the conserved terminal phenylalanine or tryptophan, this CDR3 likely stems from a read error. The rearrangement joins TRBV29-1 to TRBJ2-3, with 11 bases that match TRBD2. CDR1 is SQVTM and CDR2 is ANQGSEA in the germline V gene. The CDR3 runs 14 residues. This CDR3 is CRAFSGRATDTQYL. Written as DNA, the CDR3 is TGCAGAGCCTTTAGCGGGAGGGCCACAGATACGCAGTATTTA.

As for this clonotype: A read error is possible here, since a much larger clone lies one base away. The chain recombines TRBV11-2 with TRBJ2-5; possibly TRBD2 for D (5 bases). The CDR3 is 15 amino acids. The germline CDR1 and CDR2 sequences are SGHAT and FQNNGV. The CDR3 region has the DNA TGTGCCAGCGGCTTAGAAGGACTCACCGTCGGTGCCCAGTACTTC. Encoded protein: CASGLEGLTVGAQYF.

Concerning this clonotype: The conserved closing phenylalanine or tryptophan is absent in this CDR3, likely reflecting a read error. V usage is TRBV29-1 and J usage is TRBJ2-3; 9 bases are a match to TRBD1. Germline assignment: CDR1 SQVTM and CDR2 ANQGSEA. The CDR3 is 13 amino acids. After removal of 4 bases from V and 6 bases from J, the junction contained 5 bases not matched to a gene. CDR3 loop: CSVAYRGRDTQYI. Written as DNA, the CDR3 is TGCAGCGTTGCTTACAGGGGGCGGGATACGCAGTATATT.

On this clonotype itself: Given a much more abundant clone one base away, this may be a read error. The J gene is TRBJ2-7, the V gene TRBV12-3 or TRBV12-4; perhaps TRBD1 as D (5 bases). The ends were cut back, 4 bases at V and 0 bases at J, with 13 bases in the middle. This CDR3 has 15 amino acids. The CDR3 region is CASSSQTAHSYEQYF. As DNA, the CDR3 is TGTGCCAGCAGTTCCCAGACAGCCCACTCCTACGAGCAGTACTTC.

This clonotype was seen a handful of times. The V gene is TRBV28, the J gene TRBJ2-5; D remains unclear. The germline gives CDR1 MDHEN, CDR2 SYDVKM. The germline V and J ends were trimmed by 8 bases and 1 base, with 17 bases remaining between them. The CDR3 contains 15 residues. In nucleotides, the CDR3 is TGTGCCAGCTATCCAACTGGGTGGGGCCAAGAGACCCAGTACTTC. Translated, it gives CASYPTGWGQETQYF.